The table lists the clone carrying this T cell receptor beta chain with many counts. The antigen remains unidentified. A junction boundary mismatches the germline segment, possibly from a read error. Eligible hyperthyroidism cases comprised new diagnoses of under 2 months' duration in individuals aged 18 to 65. This specimen belongs to a study of Graves' ophthalmopathy and Graves' hyperthyroidism. Study-level points and caveats: Blood also held most thyroid clonotypes expanded above 0.001 frequency. Discrimination between ophthalmopathy and stable hyperthyroidism by a 13-signature model showed roughly 85% sensitivity and less than 84% specificity.

RNA transcripts provided the template for amplifying TCR beta CDR3 regions. A first-round RT-PCR used HTBI primers, followed by a second-round multiplex PCR. TCRdb reprocessed the multiplex PCR reads via MiXCR and lists one record per CDR3 protein. The sample gives about 370,000 distinct CDR3 sequences, approximately 17% of which show up once; 2.4% is in the top ten. The CDR3 is 17 residues long. Per the germline V gene, CDR1 is DFQATT and CDR2 is SNEGSKA (reference sequence). Sequencing was done on a sample of peripheral blood. This TCR came from an adult woman with stable Graves' hyperthyroidism. The chain employs TRBV20-1 and TRBJ2-4, with 7 bases matching TRBD1. The CDR3 is CSARGQMGQSAKNIQHF. The CDR3 DNA reads as TGCAGTGCTAGAGGTCAAATGGGACAGTCAGCCAAAAACATTCAGCACTTC.